This section outlines one TCR beta chain sequence together with its context. Its antigen is not known. These data belong to a study of T-cell memory formation after mild COVID-19. Study-level results: In pre-infection memory, a portion of responding clones appeared, which suggested that cross-reactive memory joined. Clones contracting over day 15 to 85 were CD4/CD8 balanced, with later expanders leaning CD4+.

Constant-segment primers were used for 5'RACE, and the resulting TCR alpha and TCR beta cDNA libraries carried sample barcodes and UMIs. TCRdb re-analysed the 5' RACE reads in MiXCR, keeping a single row per CDR3 protein. The table shows roughly 370,000 distinct CDR3 sequences, with 15% to 20% occurring only once. The germline V and J ends were trimmed by 6 bases and 3 bases, with 18 bases remaining between them. Germline CDR1 DFQATT, CDR2 SNEGSKA (reference sequence). The CDR3 is 14 residues long. This clonotype originated in a man aged 18 to 30 who had mild COVID-19 (a few samples of this study predate the infection). Cell type and time point are not known. V usage is TRBV20-1 and J usage is TRBJ2-7; either TRBD1 or TRBD2 may supply D (5 bases each). The source material was PBMCs or a T cell subset sorted from them (not recorded which). The CDR3 region has the DNA TGCAGTGCCGCCGGGGCCTCAGGGCTCTACGAGCAGTACTTC. Residues: CSAAGASGLYEQYF.